The entry that follows covers one T cell receptor (beta chain) sequence. Its antigen is unidentified. These data are taken from a study of CD8 T cells in Susac syndrome. Overall study findings and caveats: TCR sequencing and HLA analysis covered a relatively small number of individuals.

Sequencing targeted TCR beta in blood CD8+ and CD4+ T cells. Negative isolation was used for CD8+ and CD4+ T cells and FACS enrichment for TEMRA cells. An input of roughly 0.45 to 1 ug of RNA was subjected to reverse transcription using random hexamers. The TCR beta CDR3 was amplified by immunoSEQ multiplex PCR across 54 Vbeta, 13 Jbeta. TCRdb reprocessed the immunoSEQ multiplex PCR reads with MiXCR, giving one entry per CDR3 protein. Of roughly 120,000 distinct CDR3 sequences in the sample, more than 90% were seen once. The V end lost 2 bases, the J end lost 4 bases, and 15 bases lay between the germline ends. The CDR3 runs 16 residues. The germline CDR1 and CDR2 sequences are KGHSH and LQKENI.

This clonotype originated in a human donor in good health. The gene calls are TRBV18 and TRBJ1-3; D is ambiguous. Sequenced sample: CD4+ T cells from PBMCs. The CDR3 DNA sequence: TGTGCCAGCTCACCATCGGCTGTCCAGGCAGGAAACACCATATATTTT. This codes for CASSPSAVQAGNTIYF.